The present TCR beta chain was sequenced within a study of shared clonotypes between healthy human individuals. The protocol was immunoSEQ multiplex PCR, while the TCRdb copy is restricted to in-frame clones and leaves out a portion. This sample yields millions of clones, of which about 95% are seen a single time; roughly 1.1% belongs to the top ten. Germline assignment: CDR1 SGHDT and CDR2 YYEEEE. The CDR3 contains 14 residues. Trimming cost V 4 bases and J 4 bases; bases outside gene matches: 7. Positive CCR7 selection of CD45RO-negative cells yielded the naive CD8 cells, and terminally differentiated effector memory CD45RA+ cells were excluded.

This receptor was obtained from a man aged 18 to 29 in good health. The sequencing input was naive CD8+ T cells sorted from blood. The V call is TRBV5-6, the J call TRBJ1-2; 7 bases fit TRBD1. The CDR3 region has the DNA TGTGCCAGCAGCGGGGGACAGTGGCCCTATGGCTACACCTTC. Encoded protein: CASSGGQWPYGYTF.